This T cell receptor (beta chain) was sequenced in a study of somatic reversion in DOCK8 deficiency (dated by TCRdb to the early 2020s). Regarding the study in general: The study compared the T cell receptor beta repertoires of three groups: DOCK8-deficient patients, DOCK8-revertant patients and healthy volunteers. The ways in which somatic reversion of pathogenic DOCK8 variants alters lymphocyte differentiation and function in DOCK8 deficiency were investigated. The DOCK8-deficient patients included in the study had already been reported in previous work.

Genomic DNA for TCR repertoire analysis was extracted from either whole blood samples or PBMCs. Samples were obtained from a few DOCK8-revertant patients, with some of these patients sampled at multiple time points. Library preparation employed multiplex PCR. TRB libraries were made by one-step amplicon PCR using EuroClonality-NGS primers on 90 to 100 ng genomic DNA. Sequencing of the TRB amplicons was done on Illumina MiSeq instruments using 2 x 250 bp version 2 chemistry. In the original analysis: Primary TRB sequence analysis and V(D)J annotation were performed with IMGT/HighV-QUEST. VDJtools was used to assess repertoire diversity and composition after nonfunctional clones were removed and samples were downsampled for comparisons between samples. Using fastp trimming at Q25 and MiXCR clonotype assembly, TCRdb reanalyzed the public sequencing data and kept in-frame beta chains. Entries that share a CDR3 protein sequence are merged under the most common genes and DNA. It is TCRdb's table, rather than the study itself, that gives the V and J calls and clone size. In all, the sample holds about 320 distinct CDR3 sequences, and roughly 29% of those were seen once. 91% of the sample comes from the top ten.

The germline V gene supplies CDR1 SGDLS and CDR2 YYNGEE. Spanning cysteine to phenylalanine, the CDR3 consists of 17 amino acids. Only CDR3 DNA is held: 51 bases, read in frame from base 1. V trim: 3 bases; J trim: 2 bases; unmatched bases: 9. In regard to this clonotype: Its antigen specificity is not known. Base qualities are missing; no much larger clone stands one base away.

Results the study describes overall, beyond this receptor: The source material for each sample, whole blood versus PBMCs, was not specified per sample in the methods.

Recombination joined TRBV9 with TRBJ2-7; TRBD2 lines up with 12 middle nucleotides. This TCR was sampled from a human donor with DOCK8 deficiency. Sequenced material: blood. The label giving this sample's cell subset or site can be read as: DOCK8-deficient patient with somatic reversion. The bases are TGTGCCAGCAGCGGACTAGCGGGGGCCTACTTTCCCTACGAGCAGTACTTC. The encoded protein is CASSGLAGAYFPYEQYF.